Presented here are 15 T cell receptor beta chains from one specimen sequenced in a study of blood T cell repertoires in COVID-19. The data were produced by immunoSEQ multiplex PCR, yet TCRdb's version contains in-frame clones alone and is incomplete. The sample lists about 95,000 clones, approximately 87% occurring once. The sample consisted of peripheral blood. The receptors shown here come from a human donor in a cohort sampled during active COVID-19.

This clone was picked up one time. V is TRBV4-1 and J is TRBJ1-2, with D unclear. V was clipped by 4 bases and J by 6 bases, with 15 bases between them. This CDR3 spans 14 amino acids. Germline V CDR1 and CDR2: MGHRA, YSYEKL. The CDR3 is CASSLLPVGDGYTF. CDR3 in DNA: TGCGCCAGCAGCCTCCTCCCGGTAGGAGATGGCTACACCTTC.

The rearrangement joins TRBV5-1 to TRBJ2-7, with TRBD2 matching 11 bases. Losses at the gene ends were 1 base for V and 4 bases for J; bases not matched to a gene: 4. This CDR3 region has 15 residues. Germline V gene data show CDR1 as SGHRS and CDR2 as YFSETQ. The CDR3 is CASSLSPSGGYEQYF. For the CDR3, the DNA is TGCGCCAGCAGCTTGTCACCTAGCGGGGGGTACGAGCAGTACTTC. Filled out from reference TRBV5-1 and TRBJ2-7, the complete variable domain reads KAGVTQTPRYLIKTRGQQVTLSCSPISGHRSVSWYQQTPGQGLQFLFEYFSETQRNKGNFPGRFSGRQFSNSRSEMNVSTLELGDSALYLCASSLSPSGGYEQYFGPGTRLTVT.

The chain has TRBV9 and TRBJ1-3; D uncertain. This CDR3 region has 16 residues. Per the germline V gene, CDR1 is SGDLS and CDR2 is YYNGEE. Trimming stripped 4 bases from V and 0 bases from J, with 14 bases between. The CDR3 nucleotides read TGTGCCAGCAGCCCCACTGGAGGGTACTCTGGAAACACCATATATTTT. Its translation: CASSPTGGYSGNTIYF.

Comments on this clone: This specimen includes other DNA sequences encoding the same CDR3. This CDR3 reads CASSPGQSNTEAFF. As DNA, the CDR3 is TGTGCCAGCTCACCTGGACAGTCGAACACTGAAGCTTTCTTT. V usage is TRBV18 and J usage is TRBJ1-1, with a tentative D call TRBD1 (6 bases). The germline V gene encodes CDR1 KGHSH and CDR2 LQKENI. The CDR3 length is 14 residues. Trimming shortened V by 3 bases and J by 1 base, and 9 bases separated the two germline ends.

The chain couples TRBV7-3 to TRBJ2-3, with a weak D call TRBD1 (6 bases). In germline, CDR1 is SGHTA, CDR2 FQGTGA. CDR3 length: 15 residues. The V end lost 5 bases, the J end lost 3 bases, and 15 bases lay between the germline ends. Written as DNA, the CDR3 is TGTGCCAGCAGCCCCGGGACACCTAAAACAGATACGCAGTATTTT. Protein product: CASSPGTPKTDTQYF. The whole variable domain, filled in from reference TRBV7-3 and TRBJ2-3, reads GAGVSQTPSNKVTEKGKYVELRCDPISGHTALYWYRQSLGQGPEFLIYFQGTGAADDSGLPNDRFFAVRPEGSVSTLKIQRTERGDSAVYLCASSPGTPKTDTQYFGPGTRLTVL.

The rearrangement uses TRBV9 and TRBJ1-1; tentatively, D is TRBD1 (6 bases). The CDR3 runs 14 residues. Between the trimmed V and J ends, which lost 4 bases and 1 base, there was a span of 11 bases. In germline, CDR1 is SGDLS, CDR2 YYNGEE. CDR3 region: CASSMDRKNTEAFF. The DNA for the CDR3 is TGTGCCAGCAGCATGGACAGAAAGAACACTGAAGCTTTCTTT.

J is TRBJ2-3 and V is TRBV7-3, with D tentatively TRBD1 (5 bases). The CDR3 runs to 14 residues. Trimming cost V 3 bases and J 3 bases, with 10 bases left between them. In germline, CDR1 is SGHTA, CDR2 FQGTGA. The CDR3, as DNA: TGTGCCAGCAGCTTTCAGGGTGGGACAGATACGCAGTATTTT. Encoded protein: CASSFQGGTDTQYF.

The rearrangement uses TRBV10-1 and TRBJ2-5; tentative D call: TRBD1 (6 bases). V was shortened by 3 bases and J by 4 bases, with 12 bases between the two germline ends. The CDR3 runs to 14 residues. Germline V gene lookup returns CDR1 WNHNN and CDR2 SYGVQD (reference sequence). CDR3 in DNA: TGCGCCAGCAGTGATAGGGGGTTCAGAGAGACCCAGTACTTC. Protein product: CASSDRGFRETQYF.

This clone came up a few times. This chain uses TRBV4-3 with TRBJ1-5; TRBD1 agrees at 7 bases. The CDR3 runs 14 residues. Looked up from germline, CDR1 is LGHNA and CDR2 is YSLEER. Trimming at V came to 2 bases and at J to 5 bases, leaving 3 bases not matched to a gene. CDR3 region: CASSQRQGDQPQHF. DNA for the CDR3: TGCGCCAGCAGCCAACGACAGGGCGATCAGCCCCAGCATTTT.

The chain links TRBV6-1 to TRBJ2-5; possible D gene TRBD2, 6 bases. V lost 1 base and J 5 bases, leaving 11 bases between the germline ends. Per germline, CDR1 MNHNS and CDR2 SASEGT. The CDR3 spans 14 residues. In DNA form, the CDR3 reads TGTGCCAGCAGTGAAGATTACGCGGGGGAGACCCAGTACTTC. It specifies CASSEDYAGETQYF.

CDR3 coding DNA: TGTGCCAGCAGCAGGACAGGGGGGGTTAACAATGAGCAGTTCTTC. This gives the protein CASSRTGGVNNEQFF. The chain carries TRBV7-9 and TRBJ2-1; 10 bases are a match to TRBD1. Germline V gives CDR1 SEHNR, CDR2 FQNEAQ (reference sequence). The junction had 6 bases not matched to a gene; V was cut back by 5 bases and J by 5 bases. The CDR3 sequence is 15 residues long.

This clone has a single count. The CDR3 DNA reads as TGTGCCAGTAGTATATCTCGACAGCCAGCTTCACCCCTCCACTTT. Protein sequence: CASSISRQPASPLHF. The chain couples TRBV19 to TRBJ1-6; D possibly corresponds to TRBD1 (5 bases). The CDR3 consists of 15 residues. The V end was cut by 2 bases, the J end by 9 bases, with 14 bases between. Germline lookup yields CDR1 LNHDA and CDR2 SQIVND (reference sequence).

The gene calls are TRBV4-2 and TRBJ2-1; D might be TRBD2 (5 bases). With 1 base removed from V and 5 bases from J, the gap between germline ends came to 15 bases. This CDR3 has 16 residues. CDR1 is LGHNA, CDR2 YNFKEQ, per germline. The CDR3: CASSQVAPGFDNEQFF. The CDR3 nucleotides are TGTGCCAGCAGCCAAGTGGCGCCGGGATTCGACAATGAGCAGTTCTTC.

This chain uses TRBV28 with TRBJ1-2; 7 bases match TRBD1. The V segment lost 1 base and the J segment 2 bases; nucleotides outside the gene matches: 4. In germline, CDR1 is MDHEN, CDR2 SYDVKM. This CDR3 has 15 amino acids. The CDR3 DNA follows: TGTGCCAGCAGTTTATTGGGACAGCTCAACTATGGCTACACCTTC. Protein: CASSLLGQLNYGYTF.

This clone ranks as medium-sized. The chain recombines TRBV9 with TRBJ2-1, with 9 bases matching TRBD2. The CDR3 has 15 residues. Germline V CDR1 and CDR2: SGDLS, YYNGEE. With V trimmed by 3 bases and J by 4 bases, 5 bases remained unmatched. The CDR3 here is CASSGSGGQYNEQFF. The CDR3, as DNA: TGTGCCAGCAGCGGGAGCGGGGGGCAGTACAATGAGCAGTTCTTC.